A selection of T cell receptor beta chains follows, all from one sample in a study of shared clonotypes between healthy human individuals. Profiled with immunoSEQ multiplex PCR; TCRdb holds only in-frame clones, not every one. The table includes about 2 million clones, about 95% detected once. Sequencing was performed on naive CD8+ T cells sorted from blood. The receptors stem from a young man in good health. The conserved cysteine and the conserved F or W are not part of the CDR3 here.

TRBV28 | ASNTGGTGELF
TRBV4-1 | ASSQDPGVPVEQY
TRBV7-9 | ASSLNLGGLTYEQY
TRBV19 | ASSTWTGDNGYT
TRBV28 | ASSSPPDLNTEAF
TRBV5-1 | ASSLANRASTDTQY
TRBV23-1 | ASSLVVVQDPNTEAF
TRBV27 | ASSQLASETQY
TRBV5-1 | ASSTFSGSSYEQY
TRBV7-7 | ASSSGGGRETQY
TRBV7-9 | ASSLTTGNKNIQY
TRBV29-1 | SGTSGGAAETQY